Below are 23 T cell receptor beta chains sequenced from a single sample in a study of blood T cell repertoires in COVID-19. Clones were sequenced by immunoSEQ multiplex PCR, and TCRdb holds only the in-frame ones, with some missing. Of roughly 260,000 clones in the sample, 82% were seen once. Sequencing was performed on peripheral blood. These receptors came from a woman in her late teens or twenties with acute or convalescent COVID-19.

The rearrangement uses TRBV21-1 and TRBJ1-1; TRBD1 was called by the table and not checked on the DNA. TRBV21-1 counts as a pseudogene. This CDR3 spans 17 amino acids. In DNA, the CDR3 is TGTGCCAGCAGCAAAGGTAGAGGGGGCAGGGAGAACACTGAAGCTTTCTTT. Translating it yields CASSKGRGGRENTEAFF.

This sequence joins TRBV5-1 and TRBJ2-1; TRBD2 matches 7 bases. CDR1 SGHRS and CDR2 YFSETQ come from the germline V gene. This CDR3 has 15 residues. V was clipped by 0 bases and J by 4 bases; unmatched bases: 4. The CDR3 reads CASSLGSGNYNEQFF. In nucleotides, the CDR3 is TGCGCCAGCAGCTTGGGGAGCGGGAATTACAATGAGCAGTTCTTC.

The chain joins TRBV4-3 to TRBJ2-5; TRBD2 matches at 7 bases. The germline CDR1 and CDR2 sequences are LGHNA and YSLEER. This CDR3 has 20 amino acids. V was clipped by 3 bases and J by 5 bases; unmatched bases: 24. CDR3 DNA: TGCGCCAGCAGCCACAGGTTTGCGGGGGTTAGGTCGTTTTGGTGGGAGACCCAGTACTTC. Protein sequence: CASSHRFAGVRSFWWETQYF.

The chain recombines TRBV28 with TRBJ2-2, with 8 bases lining up with TRBD1. The CDR3 has 15 residues. V dropped 5 bases and J dropped 4; count of bases not matched to a gene: 6. Germline loops: CDR1 MDHEN, CDR2 SYDVKM. The CDR3 DNA sequence: TGTGCCAGCAGTCTAACTACAGGGGGCACCGGGGAGCTGTTTTTT. Protein sequence: CASSLTTGGTGELFF.

Comment on this clone: The identical CDR3 is also encoded by other nucleotide sequences in the sample. The J gene is TRBJ1-1, the V gene TRBV24-1, with D possibly TRBD1 on 5 matching bases. V lost 4 bases and J lost 5, with 13 bases in between. This CDR3 has 14 residues. CDR1 KGHDR and CDR2 SFDVKD come from the germline V gene. The DNA for the CDR3 is TGTGCCACCAGTGACCCCACGGGGGGGACTGAAGCTTTCTTT. It codes for CATSDPTGGTEAFF.

This chain joins TRBV7-2 and TRBJ1-2; D unclear. Between the trimmed V and J ends, which lost 1 base and 6 bases, there was a span of 12 bases. Germline V gene sequence: CDR1 SGHTA, CDR2 FQGNSA. The CDR3 runs 14 residues. CDR3 region: CASSLGGSAHGYTF. As DNA, the CDR3 is TGTGCCAGCAGCTTAGGAGGGAGTGCGCATGGCTACACCTTC.

This clone was counted only a few times. The V gene is TRBV18, the J gene TRBJ2-7; the D gene is possibly TRBD1 (5 bases). CDR3 size: 14 residues. Germline V lookup: CDR1 KGHSH, CDR2 LQKENI. V lost 4 bases to trimming and J lost 4 bases, with 14 bases between them. The CDR3 loop reads CASSQDRNLYEQYF. In DNA, the CDR3 is TGTGCCAGCTCACAAGACAGAAACTTATACGAGCAGTACTTC.

V gene TRBV4-3 combines with J gene TRBJ1-5, with TRBD1 as a possible D gene (5 bases). V was cut by 1 base and J by 5 bases, with 6 bases left in between. Germline V lookup: CDR1 LGHNA, CDR2 YSLEER. CDR3 length: 13 amino acids. This chain's CDR3 is CASSQARDQPQHF. As DNA, the CDR3 is TGCGCCAGCAGCCAAGCCAGGGATCAGCCCCAGCATTTT.

This clone was seen repeatedly, ten times or more. The CDR3: CAWTPKGLAGGRQYF. CDR3 bases: TGTGCCTGGACCCCCAAGGGGCTAGCGGGGGGGCGGCAGTACTTC. The chain employs TRBV30 and TRBJ2-7; 12 nucleotides align to TRBD2. V shed 4 bases, J shed 9 bases, and the junction held 13 bases outside the gene matches. In germline, CDR1 is GTSNPN, CDR2 SVGIG (reference sequence). CDR3 length equals 15 residues.

V and J are TRBV20-1 and TRBJ2-7; tentatively, D is TRBD2 (5 bases). The CDR3 is made up of 11 amino acids. Germline assignment: CDR1 DFQATT and CDR2 SNEGSKA (reference sequence). The V gene lost 5 bases and the J gene lost 2 bases, with 7 bases spanning the gap. CDR3 DNA sequence: TGCAGTGCTCCGGGAACCTACGAGCAGTACTTC. It translates to CSAPGTYEQYF.

In this sample, this clone turned up many times. This chain links TRBV7-6 with TRBJ2-1; D remains unclear. This CDR3 is 16 amino acids long. Germline V gene data show CDR1 as SGHVS and CDR2 as FNYEAQ. Trimming pared 4 bases from V and 6 bases from J, leaving 19 bases between. CDR3 loop: CASSYSVTPPLNEQFF. CDR3 bases: TGTGCCAGCAGCTACAGTGTAACCCCCCCTCTCAATGAGCAGTTCTTC.

The chain is built from TRBV19 and TRBJ2-1; the match to TRBD1 covers 7 bases. This CDR3 is built from 15 residues. J gave up 0 bases and V 6 bases, and 5 bases lay outside the gene matches. CDR1 and CDR2 from the germline V gene are LNHDA and SQIVND (reference sequence). CDR3 DNA sequence: TGTGCCAGTAGGATGGACAGGACCTCCTACAATGAGCAGTTCTTC. Translating gives CASRMDRTSYNEQFF. Complete variable domain (other parts from reference TRBV19 and TRBJ2-1): DGGITQSPKYLFRKEGQNVTLSCEQNLNHDAMYWYRQDPGQGLRLIYYSQIVNDFQKGDIAEGYSVSREKKESFPLTVTSAQKNPTAFYLCASRMDRTSYNEQFFGPGTRLTVL.

In its sample, this clone was seen once. The rearrangement joins TRBV5-1 to TRBJ2-1, with D possibly matching TRBD2 (7 bases). Per the germline V gene, CDR1 is SGHRS and CDR2 is YFSETQ. The ends were cut back, 6 bases at V and 7 bases at J, with 17 bases in the middle. This CDR3 contains 14 residues. DNA of the CDR3: TGCGCCAGCACCTTAGGGGGGGTTTGGAATGAGCAGTTCTTC. It is translated as CASTLGGVWNEQFF.

This clone occurred once. The chain combines TRBV28 with TRBJ2-5, with TRBD1 matching over 7 bases. After removal of 4 bases from V and 5 bases from J, the junction contained 13 bases not matched to a gene. CDR1 is MDHEN and CDR2 is SYDVKM in the germline V gene. The CDR3 consists of 16 residues. CDR3 sequence (DNA): TGTGCCAGCAGTTGGGGGCTGCGACAGGGTCGGGAGACCCAGTACTTC. It yields the protein CASSWGLRQGRETQYF.

This clone showed up just a few times. The chain links TRBV7-9 to TRBJ2-3, with 7 bases that match TRBD1. V dropped 4 bases and J dropped 2; count of bases not matched to a gene: 6. The CDR3 extends over 15 amino acids. The V gene's germline CDR1 is SEHNR and CDR2 FQNEAQ (reference sequence). CDR3 DNA: TGTGCCAGCAGCTCAGACAGGGTAATCACAGATACGCAGTATTTT. This encodes CASSSDRVITDTQYF.

The chain uses TRBV29-1 and TRBJ2-7; D is ambiguous. Per the germline V gene, CDR1 is SQVTM and CDR2 is ANQGSEA. Trimming left V 4 bases short and J 2 bases short, with 21 bases between. CDR3 size: 16 residues. The DNA of the CDR3 is TGCAGCGTTGCCCCCCCCGGTGACAACCTTCCCTACGAGCAGTACTTC. This encodes CSVAPPGDNLPYEQYF.

The chain has TRBV13 and TRBJ1-1; D might be TRBD1 (5 bases). Per the germline V gene, CDR1 is PRHDT and CDR2 is FYEKMQ (reference sequence). The CDR3 is made up of 15 amino acids. Trimming left V 5 bases short and J 1 base short, with 14 bases between. CDR3 in DNA: TGTGCCAGCAGCCCCCCCTATACAGGGAACACTGAAGCTTTCTTT. Protein: CASSPPYTGNTEAFF. The variable domain in full, completed from reference TRBV13 and TRBJ1-1, reads AAGVIQSPRHLIKEKRETATLKCYPIPRHDTVYWYQQGPGQDPQFLISFYEKMQSDKGSIPDRFSAQQFSDYHSELNMSSLELGDSALYFCASSPPYTGNTEAFFGQGTRLTVV.

This sequence joins TRBV11-3 and TRBJ1-1; D uncertain. Trimming stripped 4 bases from V and 1 base from J, with 7 bases between. CDR1 and CDR2 from the germline V gene are SGHNT and YENEEA. The CDR3 consists of 13 residues. The CDR3, as DNA: TGTGCCAGCAGCTCAAACACGAACACTGAAGCTTTCTTT. This sequence encodes CASSSNTNTEAFF.

The rearrangement links TRBV11-2 to TRBJ1-1; the match to TRBD1 covers 9 bases. The germline V gene has CDR1 SGHAT and CDR2 FQNNGV. V dropped 6 bases and J dropped 0; count of bases not matched to a gene: 14. The CDR3 loop spans 18 amino acids. The CDR3 DNA is TGTGCCAGCAGTTCCCGGGGGGGGACAGGGCCATTGAACACTGAAGCTTTCTTT. It yields the protein CASSSRGGTGPLNTEAFF.

The J gene is TRBJ1-1, the V gene TRBV13, with 7 bases aligning to TRBD1. This CDR3 comprises 12 residues. Germline V gene lookup returns CDR1 PRHDT and CDR2 FYEKMQ (reference sequence). The ends lost 5 bases at V and 5 bases at J; junction bases unmatched: 2. In nucleotides, the CDR3 is TGTGCCAGCAGCGAACAGGGGACTGAAGCTTTCTTT. Translating gives CASSEQGTEAFF.

This clone was observed a handful of times. V usage is TRBV6-5 and J usage is TRBJ1-5; D gene unclear. The V end was cut by 4 bases, the J end by 5 bases, with 9 bases between. Per germline, CDR1 MNHEY and CDR2 SVGAGI. This CDR3 has 13 residues. The CDR3 DNA sequence: TGTGCCAGCAGTTCGGGTATTGATCAGCCCCAGCATTTT. Amino acid sequence: CASSSGIDQPQHF.

Points on this clone: A much bigger clone sits one base away, suggesting this may be a read error. Other nucleotide sequences from this sample produce the same CDR3. The chain couples TRBV19 to TRBJ2-1, with a possible D match to TRBD2 (6 bases). The CDR3 length is 14 residues. CDR1 LNHDA and CDR2 SQIVND come from the germline V gene (reference sequence). Deletions cut 3 bases from V and 3 bases from J, with 9 bases between. The CDR3 DNA follows: TGTGCCAGTAGTATCGGCGGGGACTACAATGAGCAGTTCTTC. This codes for CASSIGGDYNEQFF.

This clone came up a few times. The chain joins TRBV6-2 or TRBV6-3 to TRBJ1-1; D ambiguous. CDR1 and CDR2 (germline): MNHEY, SVGEGT. This CDR3 region has 14 residues. Trimming shortened V by 5 bases and J by 6 bases, and 16 bases separated the two germline ends. CDR3 nucleotide sequence: TGTGCCAGCAGTAAAAATTTTCGCGGCCCTGAAGCTTTCTTT. Protein product: CASSKNFRGPEAFF.